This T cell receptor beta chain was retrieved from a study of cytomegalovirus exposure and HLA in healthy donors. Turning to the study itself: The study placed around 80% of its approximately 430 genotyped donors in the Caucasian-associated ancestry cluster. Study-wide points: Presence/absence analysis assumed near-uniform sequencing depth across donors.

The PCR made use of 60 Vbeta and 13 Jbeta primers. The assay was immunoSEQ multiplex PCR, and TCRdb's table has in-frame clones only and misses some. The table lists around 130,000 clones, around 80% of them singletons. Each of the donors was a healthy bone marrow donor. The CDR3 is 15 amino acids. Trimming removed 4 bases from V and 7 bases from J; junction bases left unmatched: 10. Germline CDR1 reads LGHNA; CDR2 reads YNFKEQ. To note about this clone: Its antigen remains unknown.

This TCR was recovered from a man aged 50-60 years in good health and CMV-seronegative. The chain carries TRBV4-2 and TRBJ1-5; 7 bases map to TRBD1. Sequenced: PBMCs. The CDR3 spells CASSLNRQGQQPQHF. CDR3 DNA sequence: TGTGCCAGCAGCCTGAATCGACAGGGCCAACAGCCCCAGCATTTT.